A selection of T cell receptor beta chains follows, all from one sample in a study of T cells in Graves' hyperthyroidism and ophthalmopathy. Each CDR3 protein gets one entry after TCRdb re-called the multiplex PCR reads with MiXCR. The sample carries 200,000 to 300,000 distinct CDR3 sequences, about 16% recorded once. Sequencing used blood. The receptors were sampled from a woman between 18 and 29 years old with Graves' ophthalmopathy. Each CDR3 is given with its conserved first and last residue. D genes are given only for firm matches. Rows give clone size only sometimes, using once, few, many, or a class for an expanded clone.

size: many
V: TRBV5-1
J: TRBJ1-1
D: TRBD1
CDR3: CASSLMGQGQAEAFF
DNA: TGCGCCAGCAGCTTAATGGGACAGGGGCAAGCTGAAGCTTTCTTT

size: many
V: TRBV19
J: TRBJ2-2
D: NA
CDR3: CASTHLGSLANTGELFF
DNA: TGTGCCAGTACCCATTTAGGGTCCCTCGCGAACACCGGGGAGCTGTTTTTT

size: many
V: TRBV7-2
J: TRBJ2-5
D: NA
CDR3: CASSVRGGETQYF
DNA: TGTGCCAGCAGCGTTAGGGGGGGAGAGACCCAGTACTTC

size: NA
V: TRBV13
J: TRBJ1-1
D: NA
CDR3: CASSLGDQDREAFF
DNA: TGTGCCAGCAGCTTAGGGGACCAAGACAGGGAAGCTTTCTTT

size: many
V: TRBV5-1
J: TRBJ1-1
D: TRBD1
CDR3: CASSYGTGGPNTEAFF
DNA: TGCGCCAGCAGCTACGGGACAGGGGGACCGAACACTGAAGCTTTCTTT

size: many
V: TRBV7-6
J: TRBJ1-3
D: NA
CDR3: CASSSQVSGNTIYF
DNA: TGTGCCAGCAGCTCACAGGTCTCTGGAAACACCATATATTTT

size: NA
V: TRBV5-1
J: TRBJ1-1
D: TRBD1
CDR3: CASRGQGVLNTEAFF
DNA: TGCGCCAGCAGGGGACAGGGGGTACTCAACACTGAAGCTTTCTTT

size: many
V: TRBV11-2
J: TRBJ1-2
D: NA
CDR3: CASSLDPRRRHGYTF
DNA: TGTGCCAGCAGCTTAGATCCACGGAGAAGACATGGCTACACCTTC

size: many
V: TRBV4-1
J: TRBJ1-2
D: TRBD1
CDR3: CASSHFRTGAGYTF
DNA: TGCGCCAGCAGCCATTTCCGGACAGGGGCCGGCTACACCTTC

size: many
V: TRBV4-3
J: TRBJ2-1
D: NA
CDR3: CASSQDSSSHEQFF
DNA: TGCGCCAGCAGCCAAGATTCGAGTTCCCATGAGCAGTTCTTC

size: many
V: TRBV7-8
J: TRBJ2-1
D: TRBD2
CDR3: CASSLAGTSSYNEQFF
DNA: TGTGCCAGCAGCTTAGCGGGGACTAGCTCCTACAATGAGCAGTTCTTC

size: NA
V: TRBV20-1
J: TRBJ1-2
D: TRBD1
CDR3: CSARDGGQGAEGYTF
DNA: TGCAGTGCTAGAGATGGAGGACAGGGGGCTGAAGGCTACACCTTC

size: many
V: TRBV5-8
J: TRBJ2-3
D: NA
CDR3: CASNPGRASTDTQYF
DNA: TGTGCCAGCAACCCGGGACGAGCGAGCACAGATACGCAGTATTTT

size: many
V: TRBV3-1
J: TRBJ2-1
D: NA
CDR3: CATYAYNEQFF
DNA: TGTGCCACCTATGCCTACAATGAGCAGTTCTTC

size: many
V: TRBV5-1
J: TRBJ1-1
D: NA
CDR3: CASSLGTGTEAFF
DNA: TGTGCCAGCAGCTTAGGGACGGGCACTGAAGCTTTCTTT

size: many
V: TRBV20-1
J: TRBJ2-1
D: TRBD2
CDR3: CSARDPAGGNEQFF
DNA: TGCAGTGCTAGAGATCCGGCGGGAGGGAATGAGCAGTTCTTC

size: many
V: TRBV7-2
J: TRBJ2-5
D: NA
CDR3: CASSFAIRSQETQYF
DNA: TGTGCCAGCAGCTTTGCGATTAGATCCCAAGAGACCCAGTACTTC

size: NA
V: TRBV27
J: TRBJ1-1
D: NA
CDR3: CASSSWPNREAFF
DNA: TGTGCCAGCAGTTCTTGGCCGAACAGGGAAGCTTTCTTT

size: many
V: TRBV7-3
J: TRBJ2-1
D: TRBD2
CDR3: CASSYTGTSGYNEQFF
DNA: TGTGCCAGCAGCTATACCGGGACTAGCGGTTACAATGAGCAGTTCTTC

size: many
V: TRBV20-1
J: TRBJ2-1
D: TRBD2
CDR3: CSARPGGGYNEQFF
DNA: TGCAGTGCTAGGCCGGGAGGGGGGTACAATGAGCAGTTCTTC

size: many
V: TRBV20-1
J: TRBJ2-5
D: NA
CDR3: CSARGRTRETQYF
DNA: TGCAGTGCTAGGGGACGGACGAGAGAGACCCAGTACTTC

size: many
V: TRBV28
J: TRBJ2-1
D: TRBD2
CDR3: CASSPGGVAGYNEQFF
DNA: TGTGCCAGCAGCCCCGGGGGAGTAGCGGGGTACAATGAGCAGTTCTTC

size: many
V: TRBV20-1
J: TRBJ1-2
D: NA
CDR3: CSARASNYGYTF
DNA: TGCAGTGCTAGGGCCTCTAACTATGGCTACACCTTC

size: NA
V: TRBV27
J: TRBJ1-2
D: NA
CDR3: CASSLSTAYGHTF
DNA: TGTGCCAGCAGTTTAAGTACCGCTTATGGCCACACCTTC

size: many
V: TRBV20-1
J: TRBJ2-5
D: NA
CDR3: CSARGGQLQETQYF
DNA: TGCAGTGCTAGGGGGGGACAGTTACAAGAGACCCAGTACTTC

size: many
V: TRBV30
J: TRBJ1-3
D: NA
CDR3: CAWQGRAGNTIYF
DNA: TGTGCCTGGCAGGGGAGAGCTGGAAACACCATATATTTT

size: many
V: TRBV10-2
J: TRBJ1-1
D: NA
CDR3: CASSVFQTLNTEAFF
DNA: TGCGCCAGCAGTGTCTTTCAGACCTTGAACACTGAAGCTTTCTTT

size: few
V: TRBV6-5
J: TRBJ2-3
D: NA
CDR3: CASSYLIGGTDTQYF
DNA: TGTGCCAGCAGTTACTTGATCGGGGGCACAGATACGCAGTATTTT

size: NA
V: TRBV20-1
J: TRBJ2-3
D: TRBD1
CDR3: CSAPPLTGDSTDTQYF
DNA: TGCAGTGCTCCCCCTCTGACAGGGGACAGCACAGATACGCAGTATTTT

size: many
V: TRBV27
J: TRBJ2-7
D: NA
CDR3: CASKVDGLGDYEQYF
DNA: TGTGCCAGCAAAGTCGACGGCCTAGGGGACTACGAGCAGTACTTC

size: many
V: TRBV7-9
J: TRBJ2-4
D: NA
CDR3: CASSLGGAIQYF
DNA: TGTGCCAGCAGCTTAGGGGGGGCCATTCAGTACTTC

size: many
V: TRBV3-1
J: TRBJ1-1
D: NA
CDR3: CASSPGQQNTEAFF
DNA: TGTGCCAGCAGCCCTGGACAGCAGAACACTGAAGCTTTCTTT

size: many
V: TRBV6-1
J: TRBJ1-6
D: TRBD1
CDR3: CASSAPRAGTGIYNSPLHF
DNA: TGTGCCAGCAGTGCCCCGAGAGCCGGGACAGGGATCTATAATTCACCCCTCCACTTT

size: NA
V: TRBV11-3
J: TRBJ1-1
D: NA
CDR3: CASSLVPRGEAFF
DNA: TGTGCCAGCAGCTTAGTACCTCGGGGTGAAGCTTTCTTT

size: NA
V: TRBV4-1
J: TRBJ1-2
D: TRBD1
CDR3: CASSPEETGARDGYTF
DNA: TGCGCCAGCAGCCCCGAGGAGACAGGGGCCAGGGATGGCTACACCTTC

size: few
V: TRBV14
J: TRBJ2-1
D: NA
CDR3: CASREGGSYNEQFF
DNA: TGTGCCAGCAGGGAAGGGGGCTCCTACAATGAGCAGTTCTTC

size: many
V: TRBV5-6
J: TRBJ2-3
D: TRBD1
CDR3: CASSLSQGGLGDTQYF
DNA: TGTGCCAGCAGCTTGTCACAGGGGGGACTTGGAGATACGCAGTATTTT

size: many
V: TRBV20-1
J: TRBJ1-4
D: NA
CDR3: CSASRASTNEKLFF
DNA: TGCAGTGCTTCTAGAGCCTCAACTAATGAAAAACTGTTTTTT

size: NA
V: TRBV19
J: TRBJ1-1
D: NA
CDR3: CASRSGISNTEAFF
DNA: TGTGCCAGTAGATCGGGGATATCGAACACTGAAGCTTTCTTT

size: NA
V: TRBV24-1
J: TRBJ2-5
D: TRBD2
CDR3: CATSTSGRGEETQYF
DNA: TGTGCCACCAGTACTAGCGGGAGAGGTGAGGAGACCCAGTACTTC

size: many
V: TRBV28
J: TRBJ1-4
D: NA
CDR3: CASSLWGQGGSEKLFF
DNA: TGTGCCAGCAGTTTATGGGGCCAGGGTGGGAGCGAAAAACTGTTTTTT

size: many
V: TRBV6-5
J: TRBJ2-7
D: TRBD2
CDR3: CASSYGGSVYEQYF
DNA: TGTGCCAGCAGTTACGGCGGGAGTGTTTACGAGCAGTACTTC

size: many
V: TRBV11-2
J: TRBJ1-4
D: NA
CDR3: CASSFGRGSTTNEKLFF
DNA: TGTGCCAGCAGCTTCGGCAGGGGCAGTACAACTAATGAAAAACTGTTTTTT

size: NA
V: TRBV12-3/TRBV12-4
J: TRBJ2-3
D: TRBD1
CDR3: CASSQQGIGADTQYF
DNA: TGTGCCAGCAGTCAACAGGGGATCGGCGCAGATACGCAGTATTTT

size: many
V: TRBV3-1
J: TRBJ2-1
D: TRBD2
CDR3: CASSQILAGGGANEQFF
DNA: TGTGCCAGCAGCCAAATACTAGCGGGGGGTGGTGCCAATGAGCAGTTCTTC

size: many
V: TRBV28
J: TRBJ1-1
D: NA
CDR3: CASSLLGILNTEAFF
DNA: TGTGCCAGCAGTTTATTGGGGATTTTGAACACTGAAGCTTTCTTT

size: few
V: TRBV19
J: TRBJ2-3
D: TRBD2
CDR3: CASRAVTSGKSTDTQYF
DNA: TGTGCCAGTAGGGCCGTGACTAGCGGAAAAAGCACAGATACGCAGTATTTT

size: NA
V: TRBV19
J: TRBJ2-5
D: NA
CDR3: CASSIRPAQETQYF
DNA: TGTGCCAGTAGTATACGTCCAGCTCAAGAGACCCAGTACTTC

size: few
V: TRBV6-2/TRBV6-3
J: TRBJ1-3
D: NA
CDR3: CASSYSTQARLRGYSGNTIYF
DNA: TGTGCCAGCAGTTACTCCACACAAGCACGTCTAAGAGGCTACTCTGGAAACACCATATATTTT

size: many
V: TRBV28
J: TRBJ2-5
D: TRBD2
CDR3: CASTRGGIKETQYF
DNA: TGTGCCAGCACTCGGGGGGGAATAAAAGAGACCCAGTACTTC

size: NA
V: TRBV28
J: TRBJ2-5
D: TRBD1
CDR3: CASTEVDRGRETQYF
DNA: TGTGCCAGCACCGAGGTGGACAGGGGGAGGGAGACCCAGTACTTC

size: NA
V: TRBV11-2
J: TRBJ2-5
D: TRBD2
CDR3: CASSLRPATSGGETQYF
DNA: TGTGCCAGCAGCTTACGGCCCGCGACTAGCGGGGGAGAGACCCAGTACTTC